A selection of T cell receptor beta chains follows, all from one sample in a study of response to subunit inactivated influenza vaccine. TCRdb re-called the RT-PCR reads with MiXCR, one entry per CDR3 protein. The repertoire holds around 850,000 distinct CDR3 sequences, with about 18% as singletons. Sequencing was performed on PBMCs from blood, taken roughly 5 days after vaccination. These receptors originate from a man in his forties or fifties who received an inactivated influenza vaccine. Both conserved end residues are part of each CDR3. A D gene is named only where the DNA matches it firmly. Clone size appears in some rows only: once, few, many, or a class for an expanded clone.

NA	TRBV20-1	few	TRBJ1-4	TGCAGTGCAAGAACAGGGACGGCGAGAGAAAAACTGTTTTTT	CSARTGTAREKLFF
TRBD2	TRBV7-2	few	TRBJ2-5	TGTGGATCGGGGGGAGAGACCCAGTACTTC	CGSGGETQYF
TRBD1	TRBV7-2	many	TRBJ2-5	TGTGCCAGCAGCTTAGGACAGGGTCCCCAAGAGACCCAGTACTTC	CASSLGQGPQETQYF
TRBD1	TRBV25-1	few	TRBJ1-4	TGTGCCAGCAGTGAACCGGGACAGGGAAATGAAAAACTGTTTTTT	CASSEPGQGNEKLFF
NA	TRBV18	NA	TRBJ1-3	TGTGCCAGCTCACCACAAAAGGCCGCGCTTGACACCATATATTTT	CASSPQKAALDTIYF
TRBD2	TRBV11-2	few	TRBJ2-5	TGTGCCAGCAGCTTACAACTAGCGGCTCAAGAGACCCAGTACTTC	CASSLQLAAQETQYF
NA	TRBV5-1	NA	TRBJ1-6	TGCGCCAGCAGCTTGGATGGAAGGGCCTCCCCGGAATCACCCCTCCACTTT	CASSLDGRASPESPLHF
NA	TRBV20-1	few	TRBJ2-3	TGCAGTGCTAGAGCTAGGGGGAGCACAGATACGCAGTATTTT	CSARARGSTDTQYF
NA	TRBV28	once	TRBJ1-2	TGTGCCAGCAGTTTATTAGCGGGGGCGAACTATGGCTACACCTTC	CASSLLAGANYGYTF
NA	TRBV20-1	NA	TRBJ2-1	TGCAGTGCTAGAGATCCAAAGGGACTCGCATACAATGAGCAGTTCTTC	CSARDPKGLAYNEQFF